The 18 T cell receptor beta chains presented below share a single source sample, sequenced in a study of breast tumors, draining lymph nodes, adjacent tissues. Samples came from axillary lymph nodes draining the breast cancer. TCRdb called the multiplex PCR reads again in MiXCR, with one record for every CDR3 protein. The top ten clones hold approximately 3.9% of a sample with about 180,000 distinct CDR3 sequences, 30% to 40% of them seen once. The sample was axillary lymph node tissue. The receptors derive from a female donor with breast cancer. Some clones in this sample may be carry-over from other donors' samples.

The sample holds many counts of this clonotype. The V and J genes are TRBV24-1 and TRBJ2-7; D is undetermined. Germline CDR1 is KGHDR and CDR2 is SFDVKD. The CDR3 loop spans 11 amino acids. V was clipped by 2 bases and J by 5 bases, with 3 bases between them. CDR3 region: CATSDSNEQYF. In DNA form, the CDR3 reads TGTGCCACCAGTGATTCTAACGAGCAGTACTTC.

The sample holds many counts of this clonotype. The chain carries TRBV5-1 and TRBJ1-2; TRBD1 matches at 7 bases. The CDR3 has 13 amino acids. V shed 2 bases, J shed 7 bases, and the junction held 5 bases outside the gene matches. CDR1 SGHRS and CDR2 YFSETQ come from the germline V gene. DNA of the CDR3: TGCGCCAGCAGCTTCGACAGGGTCAGTGGCTACACCTTC. This gives the protein CASSFDRVSGYTF.

This clonotype was counted many times. This chain links TRBV5-1 with TRBJ2-7; tentatively, D is TRBD1 (7 bases). V was shortened by 3 bases and J by 6 bases, with 13 bases between the two germline ends. Germline loops: CDR1 SGHRS, CDR2 YFSETQ. This CDR3 is built from 13 residues. CDR3 in DNA: TGCGCCAGCAGCTCGGGGACAGCGGGCGAGCAGTACTTC. It translates to CASSSGTAGEQYF. Variable domain in full (rest from reference TRBV5-1 and TRBJ2-7): KAGVTQTPRYLIKTRGQQVTLSCSPISGHRSVSWYQQTPGQGLQFLFEYFSETQRNKGNFPGRFSGRQFSNSRSEMNVSTLELGDSALYLCASSSGTAGEQYFGPGTRLTVT.

This clonotype was counted ten times or more. V usage is TRBV18 and J usage is TRBJ1-4; D not resolved. The CDR3 is 14 amino acids. CDR1 and CDR2 (germline): KGHSH, LQKENI. V was cut by 1 base and J by 6 bases, with 9 bases left in between. CDR3 loop: CASSPLAGDEKLFF. The DNA of the CDR3 is TGTGCCAGCTCACCACTCGCCGGGGATGAAAAACTGTTTTTT.

This clonotype came up many times. The chain links TRBV14 to TRBJ2-7, with TRBD1 matching over 8 bases. The CDR3 covers 16 residues. The germline gives CDR1 SGHDN, CDR2 FVKESK. V lost 1 base, J lost 5 bases, and 10 bases stayed unmatched. DNA of the CDR3: TGTGCCAGCAGCCAAGGTTTAGACAGGGGCCCCCACGAGCAGTACTTC. Translated: CASSQGLDRGPHEQYF.

This clonotype has at least ten counts. The J gene is TRBJ1-4, the V gene TRBV5-8; D might be TRBD1 (5 bases). Germline-derived CDR1 and CDR2 are SGHTS and YDEGEE. V was trimmed by 0 bases and J by 3 bases, leaving 9 bases between them. CDR3 length: 15 residues. The CDR3 is CASSLDGGANEKLFF. The CDR3 coding sequence is TGTGCCAGCAGCTTGGATGGGGGAGCTAATGAAAAACTGTTTTTT.

This clonotype was seen at least ten times. V is TRBV27 and J is TRBJ2-2, with 8 bases fitting TRBD2. CDR1 and CDR2 (germline): MNHEY, SMNVEV (reference sequence). The CDR3 sequence is 13 residues long. J was trimmed by 4 bases and V by 10 bases; bases with no gene match: 5. The CDR3 sequence: CAIGGAVTGELFF. The CDR3 coding sequence is TGTGCCATCGGGGGGGCCGTCACCGGGGAGCTGTTTTTT.

This clonotype showed up many times. The chain employs TRBV12-3 or TRBV12-4 and TRBJ2-1; D unclear. V was pared by 5 bases and J by 8 bases, with 10 bases between. This CDR3 comprises 12 residues. As DNA, the CDR3 is TGTGCCAGCAGTCCCAGGACGTATGAGCAGTTCTTC. This translates into CASSPRTYEQFF.

This clonotype appeared many times. The chain is built from TRBV6-5 and TRBJ2-1; D remains ambiguous. In germline, CDR1 is MNHEY, CDR2 SVGAGI. The CDR3 is 16 amino acids. V was shortened by 4 bases and J by 0 bases, with 13 bases between the two germline ends. This CDR3 is CASSSLIRSSYNEQFF. DNA for the CDR3: TGTGCCAGCAGTTCCCTTATTAGAAGCTCCTACAATGAGCAGTTCTTC.

As regards this clonotype: A much larger clone differs by one base, so this may be a read error. In this CDR3 the conserved last residue, phenylalanine or tryptophan, is missing, so a read error is likely. The CDR3 protein is CASSWGPNTGELFS. The CDR3 DNA reads as TGTGCCAGCTCCTGGGGTCCGAACACCGGGGAGCTGTTTTCT. The chain couples TRBV6-2 or TRBV6-3 to TRBJ2-2; no firm D call. The ends were cut back, 8 bases at V and 0 bases at J, with 10 bases in the middle. CDR3 length: 14 residues. CDR1 is MNHEY, CDR2 SVGEGT, per germline.

The chain employs TRBV7-2 and TRBJ1-2; D not resolved. Trimming removed 6 bases from V and 4 bases from J, with 12 bases in between. In germline, CDR1 is SGHTA, CDR2 FQGNSA. The CDR3 runs 13 residues. CDR3 amino acids: CASRRTSSYGYTF. In DNA, the CDR3 is TGTGCCAGCAGGCGGACTAGCTCCTATGGCTACACCTTC.

This clonotype was counted between two and nine times. The conserved final phenylalanine or tryptophan is absent from the CDR3, which likely points to a read error. The chain uses TRBV5-4 and TRBJ2-5; 14 bases align to TRBD2. V was pared by 3 bases and J by 4 bases, with 5 bases of the junction left unmatched. Per germline, CDR1 SGHNT and CDR2 YYREEE (reference sequence). This CDR3 is 16 amino acids long. The CDR3 protein is CASSSLTSGGGETQYS. The CDR3 region has the DNA TGTGCCAGCAGCTCGCTGACTAGCGGGGGGGGAGAGACCCAGTACTCC.

There are many counts of this clonotype. The chain couples TRBV9 to TRBJ2-2, with 8 bases fitting TRBD2. J was trimmed by 5 bases and V by 7 bases; bases with no gene match: 7. The CDR3 loop spans 14 amino acids. Germline CDR1 reads SGDLS; CDR2 reads YYNGEE. The CDR3: CASGVAGPTGELFF. The DNA of the CDR3 is TGTGCCAGCGGAGTAGCGGGACCGACCGGGGAGCTGTTTTTT.

Many counts were recorded for this clonotype. This rearrangement joins TRBV9 to TRBJ2-2; no definite D call. From germline, CDR1 is SGDLS and CDR2 YYNGEE. The CDR3 runs 12 residues. V gave up 0 bases and J gave up 7 bases, with 4 bases separating them. CDR3 DNA: TGTGCCAGCAGCGTAGTTGACGGGGAGCTGTTTTTT. Its translation: CASSVVDGELFF.

This clonotype was counted many times. V usage is TRBV5-1 and J usage is TRBJ2-3; 12 bases align to TRBD2. V was pared by 0 bases and J by 0 bases, with 2 bases of the junction left unmatched. CDR3 length: 17 amino acids. Germline CDR1 SGHRS, CDR2 YFSETQ. The CDR3: CASSLATSGRSTDTQYF. DNA for the CDR3: TGCGCCAGCAGCTTGGCCACTAGCGGGAGGAGCACAGATACGCAGTATTTT.

This clonotype was detected ten times or more. The chain recombines TRBV6-4 with TRBJ2-5, with 8 bases matching TRBD1. Trimming removed 6 bases from V and 4 bases from J; junction bases left unmatched: 10. This CDR3 has 15 residues. The germline CDR1 and CDR2 sequences are MRHNA and SNTAGT. The CDR3 sequence is CASSRHRGNGETQYF. The CDR3 DNA sequence: TGTGCCAGCAGCCGACACAGGGGGAACGGAGAGACCCAGTACTTC.

This chain uses TRBV6-1 with TRBJ1-2; 9 bases agree with TRBD1. Germline values: CDR1 MNHNS, CDR2 SASEGT. Trimming at V came to 6 bases and at J to 6 bases, leaving 11 bases not matched to a gene. The CDR3 loop spans 15 amino acids. The CDR3: CASSKQRTGADGYTF. The DNA of the CDR3 is TGTGCCAGCAGCAAACAACGGACAGGGGCCGATGGCTACACCTTC.

This clonotype was observed at least ten times. The chain combines TRBV29-1 with TRBJ1-2; tentative D call: TRBD1 (6 bases). This CDR3 is 13 amino acids long. Germline V gene sequence: CDR1 SQVTM, CDR2 ANQGSEA. Trimming left V 3 bases short and J 4 bases short, with 12 bases between. This CDR3 is CSVDLQGGYGYTF. CDR3 bases: TGCAGCGTTGACCTACAGGGAGGCTATGGCTACACCTTC. The full variable domain, its missing parts supplied by reference TRBV29-1 and TRBJ1-2, is SAVISQKPSRDICQRGTSLTIQCQVDSQVTMMFWYRQQPGQSLTLIATANQGSEATYESGFVIDKFPISRPNLTFSTLTVSNMSPEDSSIYLCSVDLQGGYGYTFGSGTRLTVV.